These 25 T cell receptor beta chains were sequenced from one sample in a study of CD8 T cells in ankylosing spondylitis. Study results and caveats: A TCR beta motif made of 7 to 9 highly homologous variants seemed typical of ankylosing spondylitis blood.

The antigens for these receptors are not known. TCRdb processed the 5' RACE reads anew with MiXCR; each CDR3 protein has one entry. The table has fewer than 450,000 distinct CDR3 sequences, under 20% seen once; the top ten hold 0.95% to 1.1%. Material for sequencing was blood, either unsorted or a sorted T cell fraction (not recorded which). The receptors were gathered from a male donor with ankylosing spondylitis.

As DNA, the CDR3 is TGTGCCAGAGGGGGGAGTGGCTCCTACAATGAGCAGTTCTTC. Translation: CARGGSGSYNEQFF. The chain employs TRBV2 and TRBJ2-1; either TRBD1 or TRBD2 may supply D (6 bases each). From germline, CDR1 is SNHLY and CDR2 FYNNEI. V lost 9 bases and J lost 0, with 12 bases in between. The CDR3 loop spans 14 amino acids.

This chain joins TRBV6-1 and TRBJ2-2, with 7 positions matching TRBD2. V dropped 3 bases and J dropped 8; count of bases not matched to a gene: 0. The CDR3 totals 12 residues. CDR1 and CDR2 (germline): MNHNS, SASEGT. This CDR3 reads CASSEGGGELFF. The DNA for the CDR3 is TGTGCCAGCAGTGAGGGAGGGGGGGAGCTGTTTTTT.

The chain couples TRBV12-3 or TRBV12-4 to TRBJ2-1; D is unclear. V lost 3 bases and J lost 5, with 5 bases in between. This CDR3 has 12 residues. The CDR3 loop is CASSFFDNEQFF. CDR3 sequence (DNA): TGTGCCAGCAGTTTTTTTGACAATGAGCAGTTCTTC.

The V and J genes are TRBV25-1 and TRBJ1-4, with D possibly TRBD1 on 5 matching bases. This CDR3 has 14 residues. Deletions cut 3 bases from V and 9 bases from J, with 14 bases between. Looked up from germline, CDR1 is MGHDK and CDR2 is SYGVNS. This CDR3 is CASSDQGGTKKLFF. The CDR3 nucleotides read TGTGCCAGCAGTGACCAGGGTGGGACGAAAAAACTGTTTTTT. The full variable domain, in which reference TRBV25-1 and TRBJ1-4 provide the parts outside the CDR3, is EADIYQTPRYLVIGTGKKITLECSQTMGHDKMYWYQQDPGMELHLIHYSYGVNSTEKGDLSSESTVSRIRTEHFPLTLESARPSHTSQYLCASSDQGGTKKLFFGSGTQLSVL.

This clonotype turned up a few times. This chain links TRBV20-1 with TRBJ1-6; 8 bases align to TRBD1. Germline assignment: CDR1 DFQATT and CDR2 SNEGSKA (reference sequence). With 0 bases clipped from V and 12 bases from J, the junction kept 10 bases outside the gene matches. This CDR3 contains 15 residues. The CDR3 loop reads CSARDEDRGPKPLHF. DNA of the CDR3: TGCAGTGCTAGAGATGAAGACAGGGGTCCGAAACCCCTCCACTTT.

In this sample, this clonotype turned up a few times. Here the CDR3 DNA reads TGTGCCAGCAGCGCCGGTTATTCACCCCTCCACTTT. Translated: CASSAGYSPLHF. This chain uses TRBV14 with TRBJ1-6; D is unclear. Germline CDR1 reads SGHDN; CDR2 reads FVKESK. CDR3 size: 12 residues. The V gene lost 5 bases and the J gene lost 8 bases, with 7 bases spanning the gap.

There are a few counts of this clonotype. The genes are TRBV6-2 or TRBV6-3 and TRBJ2-7, with a possible D match to TRBD2 (6 bases). CDR3 length: 14 residues. Germline-derived CDR1 and CDR2 are MNHEY and SVGEGT. V was cut by 8 bases and J by 0 bases, with 14 bases left in between. The CDR3 DNA reads TGTGCCAGCCCGGAGGGCGAAAGCTCCTACGAGCAGTACTTC. Its translation is CASPEGESSYEQYF.

The V and J genes are TRBV20-1 and TRBJ1-6, with 8 positions matching TRBD1. V dropped 0 bases and J dropped 5; count of bases not matched to a gene: 6. The CDR3 totals 16 residues. From germline, CDR1 is DFQATT and CDR2 SNEGSKA (reference sequence). As DNA, the CDR3 is TGCAGTGCTAGAGACGGGGCGGACAGGGATAATTCACCCCTCCACTTT. It specifies CSARDGADRDNSPLHF.

The genes are TRBV27 and TRBJ1-1, with D maybe TRBD1 (6 bases). There are 14 residues in the CDR3. V lost 10 bases and J 4 bases, leaving 19 bases between the germline ends. Germline V gene lookup returns CDR1 MNHEY and CDR2 SMNVEV (reference sequence). CDR3 protein: CATRGGSGATEAFF. CDR3 bases: TGTGCCACCCGGGGCGGTTCAGGGGCCACTGAAGCTTTCTTT.

This clonotype showed up many times. J is TRBJ1-1 and V is TRBV5-1, with D uncertain. CDR3 length equals 17 residues. Deletions cut 0 bases from V and 0 bases from J, with 15 bases between. Germline CDR1 and CDR2: SGHRS and YFSETQ. The CDR3 region is CASSLAIGTSLNTEAFF. The CDR3 DNA sequence: TGCGCCAGCAGCTTGGCAATCGGTACCAGCTTGAACACTGAAGCTTTCTTT. Filled out from reference TRBV5-1 and TRBJ1-1, the complete variable domain reads KAGVTQTPRYLIKTRGQQVTLSCSPISGHRSVSWYQQTPGQGLQFLFEYFSETQRNKGNFPGRFSGRQFSNSRSEMNVSTLELGDSALYLCASSLAIGTSLNTEAFFGQGTRLTVV.

This clonotype was seen a few times. The chain recombines TRBV10-3 with TRBJ2-6, with 9 bases fitting TRBD2. The CDR3 extends over 15 amino acids. Germline V gene sequence: CDR1 ENHRY, CDR2 SYGVKD. J lost 1 base, V lost 10 bases, and 5 bases had no gene match. The CDR3 DNA reads as TGTGCCACCAACGCGGGAGGGTCTGGGGCCAACGTCCTGACTTTC. This gives the protein CATNAGGSGANVLTF.

This clonotype was seen ten or more times. J is TRBJ2-2 and V is TRBV12-3 or TRBV12-4; the match to TRBD2 covers 15 bases. The CDR3 totals 16 residues. V dropped 6 bases and J dropped 5; count of bases not matched to a gene: 4. The CDR3 is CASRAGTSGRTGELFF. CDR3 nucleotides: TGTGCCAGCAGGGCCGGGACTAGCGGGAGGACCGGGGAGCTGTTTTTT.

A few counts support this clonotype. The J gene is TRBJ2-3, the V gene TRBV6-5; D may be TRBD1 (5 bases). V lost 2 bases and J lost 6, with 15 bases in between. Germline V gene sequence: CDR1 MNHEY, CDR2 SVGAGI. CDR3 length equals 15 residues. CDR3 nucleotides: TGTGCCAGCAGTTACGGAGCCCCTCCAGGGGATACGCAGTATTTT. Amino acids: CASSYGAPPGDTQYF.

The chain carries TRBV24-1 and TRBJ1-4; 11 bases agree with TRBD1. The CDR3 consists of 16 residues. Germline CDR1 is KGHDR and CDR2 is SFDVKD. Trimming took 2 bases from V and 8 from J; bases not matched to a gene: 6. The CDR3 loop reads CATSDSGTGGQEKLFF. The DNA for the CDR3 is TGTGCCACCAGTGATTCGGGGACAGGGGGACAGGAAAAACTGTTTTTT.

The table lists this clonotype with many counts. V gene TRBV4-1 combines with J gene TRBJ1-5, with 7 nucleotides matching TRBD1. This CDR3 has 14 amino acids. CDR1 and CDR2 (germline): MGHRA, YSYEKL. V shed 3 bases and J 3 bases; nucleotides not matched to a gene: 2. In DNA form, the CDR3 reads TGCGCCAGCAGCCAGACAGGGACCAATCAGCCCCAGCATTTT. Encoded protein: CASSQTGTNQPQHF.

The chain links TRBV28 to TRBJ2-7; 7 nucleotides line up with TRBD1. In germline, CDR1 is MDHEN, CDR2 SYDVKM. This CDR3 is 14 amino acids long. Unmatched junction bases numbered 10, after V lost 4 bases and J lost 7 bases. This chain's CDR3 is CASSSGTDVVEQYF. The CDR3 nucleotides are TGTGCCAGCAGTTCCGGGACAGACGTGGTAGAGCAGTACTTC.

The chain is built from TRBV6-1 and TRBJ2-3; the D gene is possibly TRBD2 (5 bases). V shed 7 bases and J shed 2 bases, with 13 bases lying between them. The CDR3 has 14 amino acids. Germline V CDR1 and CDR2: MNHNS, SASEGT. The CDR3 region has the DNA TGTGCCAGCAAAGAGGGAGTTTTCACAGATACGCAGTATTTT. Residues: CASKEGVFTDTQYF.

This clonotype qualifies as medium-sized. V gene TRBV20-1 combines with J gene TRBJ1-1, with D unclear. The CDR3 loop spans 15 amino acids. Trimming shortened V by 0 bases and J by 1 base, and 12 bases separated the two germline ends. The germline V gene has CDR1 DFQATT and CDR2 SNEGSKA (reference sequence). The CDR3 spells CSARDPGRPNTEAFF. Written as DNA, the CDR3 is TGCAGTGCTAGAGATCCGGGTCGCCCGAACACTGAAGCTTTCTTT.

This clonotype was observed a few times. The chain employs TRBV5-1 and TRBJ2-7; no reliable D call. The germline CDR1 and CDR2 sequences are SGHRS and YFSETQ. The CDR3 loop spans 14 amino acids. The V end lost 0 bases, the J end lost 2 bases, and 9 bases lay between the germline ends. CDR3 amino acids: CASSLGHPPYEQYF. CDR3 nucleotide sequence: TGCGCCAGCAGCTTGGGACACCCACCCTACGAGCAGTACTTC.

This chain uses TRBV15 with TRBJ2-6; D possibly uses TRBD1 or TRBD2 (5 bases each). Germline V gene sequence: CDR1 LNHNV, CDR2 YYDKDF (reference sequence). The CDR3 loop spans 19 amino acids. V shed 1 base and J shed 4 bases, with 20 bases lying between them. CDR3 sequence (DNA): TGTGCCACCAGCAGAGGTCGGGACGGGCTCAACGGCGGGGCCAACGTCCTGACTTTC. Its translation is CATSRGRDGLNGGANVLTF.

This clonotype was found a few times. CDR3 residues: CASSLVTSGEETQYF. The CDR3 coding sequence is TGCGCCAGCAGCTTGGTAACTAGCGGGGAAGAGACCCAGTACTTC. The rearrangement uses TRBV5-1 and TRBJ2-5; 10 bases line up with TRBD2. The CDR3 has 15 residues. V lost 0 bases, J lost 3 bases, and 2 bases stayed unmatched. Germline V gene sequence: CDR1 SGHRS, CDR2 YFSETQ.

V usage is TRBV2 and J usage is TRBJ2-7, with no clear D. Looked up from germline, CDR1 is SNHLY and CDR2 is FYNNEI. The CDR3 extends over 13 amino acids. With 5 bases removed from V and 2 bases from J, the gap between germline ends came to 10 bases. DNA of the CDR3: TGTGCCAGCAGTCCCCCGCCTACCTACGAGCAGTACTTC. Protein product: CASSPPPTYEQYF.

The CDR3 spells CSARSRMTPGLAGGPNEQYF. Written as DNA, the CDR3 is TGCAGTGCTAGATCCAGGATGACCCCGGGACTAGCGGGAGGGCCAAACGAGCAGTACTTC. The chain joins TRBV20-1 to TRBJ2-7; 16 bases map to TRBD2. The J segment lost 5 bases and the V segment lost 2 bases, leaving 18 bases of the junction unmatched. The CDR3 runs to 20 residues. Looked up from germline, CDR1 is DFQATT and CDR2 is SNEGSKA (reference sequence).

Only a few counts were recorded for this clonotype. The chain uses TRBV27 and TRBJ2-3; D is possibly TRBD1 (7 bases). Germline assignment: CDR1 MNHEY and CDR2 SMNVEV (reference sequence). CDR3 length: 16 amino acids. V dropped 2 bases and J dropped 0 bases, with 12 bases sitting between them. The CDR3 loop is CASSLRGTASTDTQYF. CDR3 nucleotides: TGTGCCAGCAGTTTACGCGGGACAGCTAGCACAGATACGCAGTATTTT.

This clonotype was counted only a few times. The chain has TRBV7-9 and TRBJ2-7; weak D call: TRBD1 (6 bases). Germline CDR1 and CDR2: SEHNR and FQNEAQ (reference sequence). This CDR3 region has 14 residues. V lost 3 bases to trimming and J lost 2 bases, with 11 bases between them. CDR3 sequence: CASSFLGQAYEQYF. CDR3 coding DNA: TGTGCCAGCAGCTTCTTGGGACAAGCCTACGAGCAGTACTTC.